This entry lists 29 T cell receptor beta chains sequenced from one sample in a study of CD8+ T cells in alopecia areata. Treatment of the sample: oral pan-JAK inhibitor, 5-10 mg twice daily. RNA extraction was followed by reverse transcription into cDNA, which acted as the sequencing template. Using immunoSEQ multiplex PCR, the repertoire was profiled, and TCRdb retains in-frame clones only, with some absent. The table lists a few hundred thousand clones, roughly 60% of them singletons. The sample was CD4+ T cells sorted from blood, taken around week 54, from a patient treated with tofacitinib. These TCRs come from a human donor with alopecia areata.

As to this clone: At one end, the junction sequence differs from germline, possibly due to a read error. J is TRBJ2-7 and V is TRBV7-9; the D gene could be TRBD1 or TRBD2 (5 bases each). Germline loops: CDR1 SEHNR, CDR2 FQNEAQ (reference sequence). The CDR3 spans 15 residues. CDR3 protein: CASSSLERGVHRYLF. The CDR3, as DNA: TGTGCCAGCAGCTCTCTTGAAAGGGGAGTACATAGGTACCTCTTC.

This rearrangement joins TRBV7-2 to TRBJ2-7, with unresolved D. Germline V gene sequence: CDR1 SGHTA, CDR2 FQGNSA. The length of the CDR3 is 12 residues. The germline V and J ends were trimmed by 5 bases and 2 bases, with 7 bases remaining between them. Here the CDR3 DNA reads TGTGCCAGCAGCCAGGATACCTACGAGCAGTACTTC. This codes for CASSQDTYEQYF.

J is TRBJ2-7 and V is TRBV25-1, with D possibly matching TRBD2 (5 bases). CDR1 is MGHDK, CDR2 SYGVNS, per germline. CDR3 size: 13 residues. Deletions cut 3 bases from V and 7 bases from J, with 13 bases between. CDR3 region: CASSDPDRREQYF. The CDR3 DNA follows: TGTGCCAGCAGTGATCCCGACCGGAGGGAGCAGTACTTC.

The chain uses TRBV6-6 and TRBJ2-4; D uncertain. Germline V lookup: CDR1 MNHNY, CDR2 SVGAGI (reference sequence). Trimming took 4 bases from V and 1 from J, leaving 11 bases between them. The CDR3 spans 15 residues. DNA for the CDR3: TGTGCCAGCAGTTGGACCACGAGGGCCAAAAACATTCAGTACTTC. This translates into CASSWTTRAKNIQYF.

The CDR3 is CASSERGSPLHF. The DNA for the CDR3 is TGTGCCAGCAGTGAACGAGGTTCACCCCTCCACTTT. This rearrangement joins TRBV2 to TRBJ1-6; D unclear. The length of the CDR3 is 12 residues. The ends were cut back, 2 bases at V and 9 bases at J, with 5 bases in the middle. From germline, CDR1 is SNHLY and CDR2 FYNNEI.

This sequence joins TRBV4-1 and TRBJ2-4; no clear D. The CDR3 is made up of 12 amino acids. Germline V gene data show CDR1 as MGHRA and CDR2 as YSYEKL. Deletions cut 0 bases from V and 15 bases from J, with 12 bases between. CDR3 sequence (DNA): TGCGCCAGCAGCCAAGATCGTAGGTTCACGTACTTC. Translated, it gives CASSQDRRFTYF.

V and J are TRBV29-1 and TRBJ1-4; D is unclear. The CDR3 covers 12 residues. V shed 5 bases and J shed 4 bases, with 8 bases lying between them. Germline assignment: CDR1 SQVTM and CDR2 ANQGSEA. CDR3 in amino acids: CSVRGVNEKLFF. CDR3 bases: TGCAGCGTTCGGGGAGTTAATGAAAAACTGTTTTTT.

V usage is TRBV5-1 and J usage is TRBJ1-6, with D hard to call. The germline CDR1 and CDR2 sequences are SGHRS and YFSETQ. Trimming pared 5 bases from V and 7 bases from J, leaving 16 bases between. The CDR3 covers 15 residues. CDR3 in DNA: TGCGCCAGCAGTACCGAATCGGGAGGAAATTCACCCCTCCACTTT. It is translated as CASSTESGGNSPLHF.

This clone has only a few counts. The CDR3 loop is CASSEEMYGYEQYF. In nucleotides, the CDR3 is TGTGCCAGCAGTGAAGAAATGTATGGCTACGAGCAGTACTTC. The chain recombines TRBV6-1 with TRBJ2-7; D is undetermined. The CDR3 loop spans 14 amino acids. V gave up 1 base and J gave up 3 bases, with 10 bases separating them. The germline gives CDR1 MNHNS, CDR2 SASEGT.

The sample holds a few counts of this clone. The chain employs TRBV6-5 and TRBJ1-1, with a weak D call TRBD1 (5 bases). The CDR3 runs 16 residues. CDR1 and CDR2 (germline): MNHEY, SVGAGI. Trimming removed 7 bases from V and 4 bases from J, with 22 bases in between. The CDR3 spells CASIYSGGPQGTEAFF. CDR3 sequence (DNA): TGTGCCAGCATCTACTCCGGCGGGCCTCAGGGCACTGAAGCTTTCTTT.

This chain joins TRBV11-2 and TRBJ1-2; D is undetermined. The CDR3 has 12 residues. CDR1 is SGHAT and CDR2 is FQNNGV in the germline V gene. V lost 0 bases, J lost 5 bases, and 4 bases lay in between. Written as DNA, the CDR3 is TGTGCCAGCAGCTTAGAGTGGTATGGCTACACCTTC. Protein sequence: CASSLEWYGYTF. Combining the CDR3 with reference TRBV11-2 and TRBJ1-2 gives the whole variable domain EAGVAQSPRYKIIEKRQSVAFWCNPISGHATLYWYQQILGQGPKLLIQFQNNGVVDDSQLPKDRFSAERLKGVDSTLKIQPAKLEDSAVYLCASSLEWYGYTFGSGTRLTVV.

V is TRBV5-1 and J is TRBJ2-7; tentative D call: TRBD1 (6 bases). V dropped 4 bases and J dropped 5 bases, with 19 bases sitting between them. Germline V lookup: CDR1 SGHRS, CDR2 YFSETQ. The CDR3 spans 15 residues. CDR3 DNA: TGCGCCAGCAGCACACGCGCTCAGGGGCCGGACGAGCAGTACTTC. This sequence encodes CASSTRAQGPDEQYF.

This chain connects TRBV5-1 to TRBJ2-6; possible D gene TRBD1, 6 bases. V was shortened by 0 bases and J by 0 bases, with 13 bases between the two germline ends. In germline, CDR1 is SGHRS, CDR2 YFSETQ. This CDR3 comprises 18 residues. The DNA of the CDR3 is TGCGCCAGCAGCTTGGAAGCAGGGGTCCACTCTGGGGCCAACGTCCTGACTTTC. Protein product: CASSLEAGVHSGANVLTF. The full variable domain, its missing parts supplied by reference TRBV5-1 and TRBJ2-6, is KAGVTQTPRYLIKTRGQQVTLSCSPISGHRSVSWYQQTPGQGLQFLFEYFSETQRNKGNFPGRFSGRQFSNSRSEMNVSTLELGDSALYLCASSLEAGVHSGANVLTFGAGSRLTVL.

As for this clone: This specimen includes other DNA sequences encoding the same CDR3. The rearrangement links TRBV5-1 to TRBJ2-1; TRBD1 is a possible D gene (5 bases). The CDR3 totals 14 residues. V was clipped by 0 bases and J by 4 bases, with 8 bases between them. Germline loops: CDR1 SGHRS, CDR2 YFSETQ. CDR3 residues: CASSLGQGYNEQFF. The CDR3 nucleotides are TGCGCCAGCAGCTTGGGCCAGGGATACAATGAGCAGTTCTTC.

This clone appeared a few times. The chain joins TRBV30 to TRBJ2-1; 8 bases match TRBD1. Trimming at V came to 3 bases and at J to 0 bases, leaving 7 bases not matched to a gene. The CDR3 is made up of 16 amino acids. Germline CDR1 reads GTSNPN; CDR2 reads SVGIG (reference sequence). The CDR3 DNA follows: TGTGCCTGGAGCCACCCCACAGGGGGCTCCTACAATGAGCAGTTCTTC. Its translation: CAWSHPTGGSYNEQFF.

Only a few counts were recorded for this clone. J is TRBJ2-7 and V is TRBV7-9; perhaps TRBD1 as D (7 bases). From germline, CDR1 is SEHNR and CDR2 FQNEAQ (reference sequence). Trimming shortened V by 3 bases and J by 5 bases, and 17 bases separated the two germline ends. The CDR3 is 15 amino acids. Here the CDR3 reads CASSFIGGGIDEQYF. In nucleotides, the CDR3 is TGTGCCAGCAGCTTTATTGGAGGGGGCATCGACGAGCAGTACTTC.

This chain joins TRBV10-3 and TRBJ2-5; the match to TRBD1 covers 7 bases. The CDR3 totals 15 residues. Germline loops: CDR1 ENHRY, CDR2 SYGVKD. The V segment lost 5 bases and the J segment 1 base; nucleotides outside the gene matches: 7. The chain's CDR3 is CAISPGQPSQETQYF. CDR3 sequence (DNA): TGTGCCATCAGTCCGGGACAGCCGTCCCAAGAGACCCAGTACTTC.

The rearrangement links TRBV30 to TRBJ2-7; TRBD1 matches at 7 bases. Trimming removed 3 bases from V and 6 bases from J; junction bases left unmatched: 8. In germline, CDR1 is GTSNPN, CDR2 SVGIG (reference sequence). The CDR3 covers 13 residues. This CDR3 is CAWSTVNRGEQYF. CDR3 bases: TGTGCCTGGAGCACCGTGAACAGGGGCGAGCAGTACTTC.

The chain combines TRBV6-6 with TRBJ2-3; TRBD2 aligns across 7 bases. V lost 6 bases to trimming and J lost 6 bases; unmatched junction nucleotides: 12. The CDR3 extends over 15 amino acids. Germline loops: CDR1 MNHNY, CDR2 SVGAGI (reference sequence). CDR3 sequence: CASSGTTSSPDTQYF. The CDR3, as DNA: TGTGCCAGCAGCGGGACTACCAGTAGCCCGGATACGCAGTATTTT.

The V gene is TRBV7-9, the J gene TRBJ1-2; D not resolved. This CDR3 has 12 residues. V was clipped by 11 bases and J by 3 bases, with 13 bases between them. Germline-derived CDR1 and CDR2 are SEHNR and FQNEAQ (reference sequence). The CDR3 bases are TGTGCCTCGGCCTTTGGGGACTATGGCTACACCTTC. As protein: CASAFGDYGYTF.

The chain recombines TRBV7-3 with TRBJ2-6, with TRBD1 as a possible D gene (6 bases). Trimming removed 2 bases at V and 4 bases at J, with 9 bases between. The CDR3 is 15 residues long. Germline CDR1 SGHTA, CDR2 FQGTGA. The CDR3 DNA reads TGTGCCAGCAGCTTATCAGGGGTAGGGGCCAACGTCCTGACTTTC. Translated: CASSLSGVGANVLTF.

The chain has TRBV9 and TRBJ1-3; unclear D gene. CDR1 is SGDLS, CDR2 YYNGEE, per germline. The CDR3 has 14 residues. The V end was cut by 0 bases, the J end by 0 bases, with 4 bases between. This chain's CDR3 is CASSVESSGNTIYF. The DNA of the CDR3 is TGTGCCAGCAGCGTAGAAAGCTCTGGAAACACCATATATTTT.

The genes are TRBV2 and TRBJ1-1; 7 positions agree with TRBD1. J was trimmed by 2 bases and V by 7 bases; bases with no gene match: 10. CDR3 length equals 15 residues. Per germline, CDR1 SNHLY and CDR2 FYNNEI. CDR3 DNA: TGTGCCAGCAAGGCCAGGGGGAACTCCAACACTGAAGCTTTCTTT. It yields the protein CASKARGNSNTEAFF.

The gene calls are TRBV25-1 and TRBJ2-3, with D possibly matching TRBD1 (5 bases). Trimming stripped 6 bases from V and 2 bases from J, with 15 bases between. Germline CDR1 and CDR2: MGHDK and SYGVNS. This CDR3 contains 15 residues. The CDR3 loop is CASRGLGDFTDTQYF. The CDR3 DNA is TGTGCCAGCAGGGGGTTAGGGGATTTCACAGATACGCAGTATTTT.

Of note for this clone: Other nucleotide sequences from this sample produce the same CDR3. The rearrangement joins TRBV6-6 to TRBJ2-7; D is unresolved. The CDR3 runs 12 residues. Germline V gives CDR1 MNHNY, CDR2 SVGAGI (reference sequence). The V end lost 5 bases, the J end lost 4 bases, and 9 bases lay between the germline ends. CDR3 bases: TGTGCCAGCAGTCCCCGTGGGTACGAGCAGTACTTC. This sequence encodes CASSPRGYEQYF.

The rearrangement links TRBV15 to TRBJ2-1, with D uncertain. The V gene's germline CDR1 is LNHNV and CDR2 YYDKDF (reference sequence). The CDR3 runs 12 residues. V dropped 4 bases and J dropped 4 bases, with 5 bases sitting between them. The CDR3 loop reads CATSKGYNEQFF. The DNA for the CDR3 is TGTGCCACCAGCAAGGGTTACAATGAGCAGTTCTTC.

The chain couples TRBV7-9 to TRBJ2-5; a possible D gene is TRBD2 (5 bases). This CDR3 region has 15 residues. Trimming shortened V by 4 bases and J by 0 bases, and 12 bases separated the two germline ends. Looked up from germline, CDR1 is SEHNR and CDR2 is FQNEAQ (reference sequence). The CDR3 nucleotides are TGTGCCAGCAGCTCAGATACTAGGCACCAAGAGACCCAGTACTTC. As protein: CASSSDTRHQETQYF.

This clone turned up a few times. The J gene is TRBJ2-1, the V gene TRBV27; D not resolved. Trimming pared 2 bases from V and 6 bases from J, leaving 14 bases between. This CDR3 region has 15 residues. The germline CDR1 and CDR2 sequences are MNHEY and SMNVEV (reference sequence). DNA of the CDR3: TGTGCCAGCAGTTTACGTGGTTTTCCCCTCAATGAGCAGTTCTTC. This sequence encodes CASSLRGFPLNEQFF.

This sequence joins TRBV30 and TRBJ2-7; D perhaps matches TRBD1 (5 bases). The CDR3 loop spans 14 amino acids. CDR1 and CDR2 (germline): GTSNPN, SVGIG (reference sequence). Trimming pared 4 bases from V and 3 bases from J, leaving 16 bases between. CDR3 in DNA: TGTGCCTGGACTGCAGGGTATCGGGTCTACGAGCAGTACTTC. This encodes CAWTAGYRVYEQYF.